Each of the 14 T cell receptor beta chains below was sequenced from the same sample in a study of T cell responses to AZD1222 COVID-19 vaccine. Libraries were prepared by immunoSEQ multiplex PCR; TCRdb keeps only in-frame clonotypes and omits some of them. The repertoire has 90,000 to 100,000 clones, 85% of them found once; the top ten carry 4.5% to 5%. The source was peripheral blood, collected 28 days after the second AZD1222 dose. Receptors were obtained from an adult who received the AZD1222 COVID-19 vaccine.

The chain couples TRBV5-1 to TRBJ2-3, with 7 positions matching TRBD2. V shed 3 bases, J shed 2 bases, and the junction held 3 bases outside the gene matches. Germline assignment: CDR1 SGHRS and CDR2 YFSETQ. This CDR3 spans 14 amino acids. The CDR3 is CASSSSGNTDTQYF. The CDR3 nucleotides are TGCGCCAGCAGCTCTAGCGGTAACACAGATACGCAGTATTTT.

This clone was detected once. V and J are TRBV20-1 and TRBJ1-5; D gene uncertain. The V end was cut by 3 bases, the J end by 0 bases, with 9 bases between. Looked up from germline, CDR1 is DFQATT and CDR2 is SNEGSKA (reference sequence). The CDR3 has 14 amino acids. The CDR3 DNA sequence: TGCAGTGCTAGTCGTCAGGATAGCAATCAGCCCCAGCATTTT. It yields the protein CSASRQDSNQPQHF.

The chain combines TRBV30 with TRBJ2-3; TRBD1 might be the D (6 bases). V lost 1 base, J lost 8 bases, and 10 bases lay in between. The CDR3 is 12 amino acids. Germline V CDR1 and CDR2: GTSNPN, SVGIG (reference sequence). In DNA, the CDR3 is TGTGCCTGGAGTGCAGGGGTTAGTACGCAGTATTTT. As protein: CAWSAGVSTQYF.

The J gene is TRBJ2-1, the V gene TRBV11-3, with a weak D call TRBD1 (6 bases). CDR1 is SGHNT, CDR2 YENEEA, per germline. CDR3 length: 16 amino acids. Trimming removed 0 bases at V and 0 bases at J, with 9 bases between. CDR3 loop: CASSLDRGGSYNEQFF. Written as DNA, the CDR3 is TGTGCCAGCAGCTTAGATCGAGGGGGCTCCTACAATGAGCAGTTCTTC. The full variable domain, rest sourced from reference TRBV11-3 and TRBJ2-1, is EAGVVQSPRYKIIEKKQPVAFWCNPISGHNTLYWYLQNLGQGPELLIRYENEEAVDDSQLPKDRFSAERLKGVDSTLKIQPAELGDSAVYLCASSLDRGGSYNEQFFGPGTRLTVL.

The chain has TRBV9 and TRBJ1-2; D is ambiguous. Per the germline V gene, CDR1 is SGDLS and CDR2 is YYNGEE. With 4 bases removed from V and 3 bases from J, the gap between germline ends came to 13 bases. The CDR3 extends over 14 amino acids. Here the CDR3 DNA reads TGTGCCAGCAGCCCGACCTCTTCGGACTATGGCTACACCTTC. As protein: CASSPTSSDYGYTF.

This clone was seen once. The chain combines TRBV10-1 with TRBJ2-3; either TRBD1 or TRBD2 may supply D (6 bases each). This CDR3 has 15 amino acids. The V and J ends lost 0 bases and 6 bases respectively, with 13 bases between them. Per the germline V gene, CDR1 is WNHNN and CDR2 is SYGVQD (reference sequence). The CDR3 nucleotides read TGCGCCAGCAGTGAGTCGGGGGCTGGGGGGGATACGCAGTATTTT. Translating gives CASSESGAGGDTQYF.

Within the sample, this clone is medium-sized. The J gene is TRBJ1-1, the V gene TRBV28, with no clear D. Germline CDR1 and CDR2: MDHEN and SYDVKM. The CDR3 is 11 amino acids. Trimming cost V 3 bases and J 8 bases, with 7 bases left between them. The CDR3 DNA is TGTGCCAGCAGTTTTTTCGAAGAAGCTTTCTTT. Its translation: CASSFFEEAFF.

V and J are TRBV2 and TRBJ1-4; D is ambiguous. CDR3 length: 13 residues. Trimming left V 10 bases short and J 4 bases short, with 13 bases between. Germline loops: CDR1 SNHLY, CDR2 FYNNEI. CDR3 coding DNA: TGTGCCATTCAGACGGACTTTAATGAAAAACTGTTTTTT. Translation: CAIQTDFNEKLFF. Drawing the rest from reference TRBV2 and TRBJ1-4, the complete variable domain is EPEVTQTPSHQVTQMGQEVILRCVPISNHLYFYWYRQILGQKVEFLVSFYNNEISEKSEIFDDQFSVERPDGSNFTLKIRSTKLEDSAMYFCAIQTDFNEKLFFGSGTQLSVL.

V gene TRBV19 combines with J gene TRBJ2-3; D perhaps matches TRBD2 (6 bases). Germline V gene lookup returns CDR1 LNHDA and CDR2 SQIVND (reference sequence). The CDR3 has 13 amino acids. The V gene lost 5 bases and the J gene lost 3 bases, with 9 bases spanning the gap. As DNA, the CDR3 is TGTGCCAGTAGTTCCGGGGGAACAGATACGCAGTATTTT. It specifies CASSSGGTDTQYF. Drawing the rest from reference TRBV19 and TRBJ2-3, the complete variable domain is DGGITQSPKYLFRKEGQNVTLSCEQNLNHDAMYWYRQDPGQGLRLIYYSQIVNDFQKGDIAEGYSVSREKKESFPLTVTSAQKNPTAFYLCASSSGGTDTQYFGPGTRLTVL.

This rearrangement joins TRBV4-1 to TRBJ2-7, with D perhaps TRBD1 (6 bases). CDR1 is MGHRA, CDR2 YSYEKL, per germline. Between the trimmed V and J ends, which lost 1 base and 5 bases, there was a span of 15 bases. The CDR3 is made up of 15 amino acids. CDR3 loop: CASSQVATGEDEQYF. CDR3 coding DNA: TGCGCCAGCAGCCAAGTCGCGACAGGCGAAGACGAGCAGTACTTC.

The chain's CDR3 is CASSIQGAGNQPQHF. The DNA of the CDR3 is TGTGCCAGCAGCATTCAGGGGGCCGGCAATCAGCCCCAGCATTTT. V is TRBV7-8 and J is TRBJ1-5; TRBD1 agrees at 8 bases. This CDR3 contains 15 residues. V shed 5 bases, J shed 2 bases, and the junction held 5 bases outside the gene matches. Germline V gives CDR1 SGHVS, CDR2 FQNEAQ.

This sequence joins TRBV5-1 and TRBJ2-7, with D possibly TRBD1 on 6 matching bases. The germline V gene has CDR1 SGHRS and CDR2 YFSETQ. The CDR3 consists of 14 residues. Trimming stripped 0 bases from V and 1 base from J, with 8 bases between. CDR3 bases: TGCGCCAGCAGCTTGGGACAGGTGTCCTACGAGCAGTACTTC. Translating it yields CASSLGQVSYEQYF.

The rearrangement links TRBV9 to TRBJ1-2, with 7 bases aligning to TRBD1. The CDR3 runs 18 residues. The V and J ends lost 2 bases and 8 bases, in that order; junction bases with no gene match: 21. CDR1 and CDR2 (germline): SGDLS, YYNGEE. The chain's CDR3 is CASSVGQPNRGRWDGYTF. The CDR3 nucleotides are TGTGCCAGCAGCGTCGGCCAGCCGAACAGGGGAAGATGGGACGGCTACACCTTC.

The V call is TRBV6-4, the J call TRBJ1-1, with a possible D match to TRBD1 (5 bases). Germline V gene lookup returns CDR1 MRHNA and CDR2 SNTAGT. CDR3 size: 14 residues. V lost 5 bases and J 3 bases, leaving 13 bases between the germline ends. The CDR3 reads CASSYRRGDTEAFF. Here the CDR3 DNA reads TGTGCCAGCAGTTACAGGAGAGGGGACACTGAAGCTTTCTTT.